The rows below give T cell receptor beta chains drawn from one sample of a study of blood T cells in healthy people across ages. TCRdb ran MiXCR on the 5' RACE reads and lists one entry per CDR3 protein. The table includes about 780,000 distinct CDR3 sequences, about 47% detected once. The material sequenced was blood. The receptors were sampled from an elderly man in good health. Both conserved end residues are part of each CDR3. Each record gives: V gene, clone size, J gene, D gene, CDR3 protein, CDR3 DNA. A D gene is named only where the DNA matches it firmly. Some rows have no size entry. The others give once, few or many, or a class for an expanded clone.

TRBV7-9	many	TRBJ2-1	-	CASSGRSYNEQFF	TGTGCCAGCAGTGGACGGTCCTACAATGAGCAGTTCTTC
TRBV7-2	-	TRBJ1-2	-	CASSLAWDVSNYGYTF	TGTGCCAGCAGCTTAGCTTGGGACGTCTCTAACTATGGCTACACCTTC
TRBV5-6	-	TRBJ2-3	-	CAGSLGNTQYF	TGTGCCGGCAGCTTGGGAAATACGCAGTATTTT
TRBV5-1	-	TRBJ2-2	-	CASSWQKLGELFF	TGCGCCAGCAGCTGGCAGAAGCTTGGGGAGCTGTTTTTT
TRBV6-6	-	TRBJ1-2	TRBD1	CASHRDRGQVGYTF	TGTGCCAGCCACCGGGACAGGGGGCAGGTTGGCTACACCTTC
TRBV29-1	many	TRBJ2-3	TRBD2	CSVELAGIDTQYF	TGCAGCGTTGAACTAGCGGGGATAGATACGCAGTATTTT
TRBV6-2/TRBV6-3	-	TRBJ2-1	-	CASSSSRISYNEQFF	TGTGCCAGCAGTTCCAGCCGAATTTCCTACAATGAGCAGTTCTTC
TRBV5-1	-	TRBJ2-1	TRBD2	CASRSRDYIYNEQFF	TGCGCCAGCAGATCCCGGGACTACATATACAATGAGCAGTTCTTC
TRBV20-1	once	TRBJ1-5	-	CSAHSPGAGGQPQHF	TGCAGTGCGCACAGTCCGGGAGCGGGGGGTCAGCCCCAGCATTTT
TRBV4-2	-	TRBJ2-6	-	CASSQEGKSSGANVLTF	TGTGCCAGCAGCCAAGAAGGAAAAAGCTCTGGGGCCAACGTCCTGACTTTC
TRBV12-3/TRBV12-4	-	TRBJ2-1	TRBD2	CASSLRLAGVYNEQFF	TGTGCCAGCAGTTTACGACTAGCGGGAGTGTACAATGAGCAGTTCTTC
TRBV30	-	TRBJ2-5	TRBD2	CAWRGLAGGRQETQYF	TGTGCCTGGAGAGGCCTAGCGGGAGGGCGCCAAGAGACCCAGTACTTC
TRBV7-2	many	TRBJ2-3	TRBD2	CASSLGRAGVGTDTQYF	TGTGCCAGCAGCCTAGGTCGGGCGGGAGTGGGCACAGATACGCAGTATTTT
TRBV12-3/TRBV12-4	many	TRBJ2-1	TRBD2	CASSSLAGHYNEQFF	TGTGCCAGCAGTTCGCTAGCGGGACACTACAATGAGCAGTTCTTC
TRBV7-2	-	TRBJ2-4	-	CASSPTRTSNIQYF	TGTGCCAGCAGCCCCACTAGGACCTCAAACATTCAGTACTTC
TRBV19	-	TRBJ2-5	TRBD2	CASSPSREETQYF	TGTGCCAGTAGCCCGTCGCGGGAGGAGACCCAGTACTTC
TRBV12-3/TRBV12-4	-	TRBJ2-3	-	CASSPNRGSTDTQYF	TGTGCCAGCAGCCCTAATCGCGGGAGCACAGATACGCAGTATTTT
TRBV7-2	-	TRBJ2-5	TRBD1	CASSGQRGQGTQYF	TGTGCCAGCAGCGGACAGAGGGGGCAAGGGACCCAGTACTTC
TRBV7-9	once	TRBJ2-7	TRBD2	CASSWLWREGPYNEQYF	TGTGCCAGCAGCTGGTTATGGCGGGAGGGTCCCTACAATGAGCAGTACTTC
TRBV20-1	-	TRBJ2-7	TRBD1	CSAGGQADEQYF	TGCAGTGCTGGGGGACAGGCCGACGAGCAGTACTTC
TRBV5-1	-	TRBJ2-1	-	CASSSDGGNYYNEQFF	TGCGCCAGCAGCTCCGATGGGGGAAATTACTACAATGAGCAGTTCTTC
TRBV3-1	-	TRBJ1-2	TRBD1	CASSQWTGSGYTF	TGTGCCAGCAGCCAATGGACAGGGAGTGGCTACACCTTC
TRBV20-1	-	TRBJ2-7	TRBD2	CSRSSGRAGSYNEQYF	TGCAGTCGTTCTAGCGGGAGGGCCGGGTCCTACAATGAGCAGTACTTC
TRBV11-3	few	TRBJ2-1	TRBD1	CASSSRTGGSYNEQFF	TGTGCCAGCAGCTCCAGGACAGGGGGCTCCTACAATGAGCAGTTCTTC
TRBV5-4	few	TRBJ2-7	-	CASSLAPGGYF	TGTGCCAGCAGCTTGGCACCTGGTGGGTACTTC
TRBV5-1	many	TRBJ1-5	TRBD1	CASSLQGAGNQPQHF	TGCGCCAGCAGCTTACAGGGGGCAGGCAATCAGCCCCAGCATTTT
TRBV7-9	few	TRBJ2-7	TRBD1	CASSNQGQGASYEQYF	TGTGCCAGCAGCAACCAAGGACAGGGGGCATCCTACGAGCAGTACTTC
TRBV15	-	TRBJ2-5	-	CATSRGQLETQYF	TGTGCCACCAGCAGAGGTCAGTTGGAGACCCAGTACTTC
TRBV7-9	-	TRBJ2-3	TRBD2	CASSLLAGVRTDTQYF	TGTGCCAGCAGCTTGCTAGCGGGGGTGCGCACAGATACGCAGTATTTT
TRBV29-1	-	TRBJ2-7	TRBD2	CSVEVGLARAYEQYF	TGCAGCGTTGAAGTCGGACTAGCGAGAGCCTACGAGCAGTACTTC
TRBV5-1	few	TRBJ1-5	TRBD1	CASKSGTGINQPQHF	TGCGCCAGCAAGTCCGGGACAGGGATAAATCAGCCCCAGCATTTT
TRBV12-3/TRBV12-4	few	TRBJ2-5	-	CASRGGRGETQYF	TGTGCCAGCAGAGGCGGCAGGGGCGAGACCCAGTACTTC
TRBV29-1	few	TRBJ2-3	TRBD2	CSVETTSGRAGDTQYF	TGCAGCGTTGAAACAACTAGCGGGAGGGCCGGGGATACGCAGTATTTT
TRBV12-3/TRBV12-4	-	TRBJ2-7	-	CASSVGFRAEQYF	TGTGCCAGCAGTGTAGGATTCAGGGCCGAGCAGTACTTC
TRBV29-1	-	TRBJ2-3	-	CSVLRQGSIDTQYF	TGCAGCGTTCTGAGGCAGGGGTCAATCGATACGCAGTATTTT
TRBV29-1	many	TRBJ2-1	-	CSVEHPIGYNEQFF	TGCAGCGTTGAACACCCCATAGGCTACAATGAGCAGTTCTTC
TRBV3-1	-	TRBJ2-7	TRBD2	CASSQREGPHEQYF	TGTGCCAGCAGCCAGCGGGAGGGCCCCCACGAGCAGTACTTC
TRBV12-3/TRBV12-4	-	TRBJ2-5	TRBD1	CASSGTGGRETLYF	TGTGCCAGCAGTGGGACAGGGGGGAGGGAGACCCTGTACTTC
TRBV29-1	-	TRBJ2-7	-	CSVGNAYEQYF	TGCAGCGTCGGTAACGCATACGAGCAGTACTTC
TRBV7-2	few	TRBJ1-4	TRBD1	CASSFNRGEKLFF	TGTGCCAGCAGCTTTAACAGGGGTGAAAAACTGTTTTTT